The clone carrying this T cell receptor (beta chain) occurred a few times. TCRdb used MiXCR to reprocess the 5' RACE reads, holding one entry per CDR3 protein. Found here are just under 550,000 distinct CDR3 sequences, roughly 15% of them singletons; the top ten hold about 0.47%. These data are taken from a study of identical twins. The CDR3 contains 11 residues. V was cut by 4 bases and J by 11 bases, with 11 bases left in between. These records were also assigned to another study, of yellow fever vaccine responses in identical twins.

The rearrangement joins TRBV12-3 or TRBV12-4 to TRBJ1-1; D uncertain. Sequencing was performed on CD4+ T cells sorted from blood. The clonotype was recovered from a woman aged 18-30 years in good health. CDR3 nucleotide sequence: TGTGCCAGCAGTTCTATGGGGATCGCTTTCTTT. This translates into CASSSMGIAFF.